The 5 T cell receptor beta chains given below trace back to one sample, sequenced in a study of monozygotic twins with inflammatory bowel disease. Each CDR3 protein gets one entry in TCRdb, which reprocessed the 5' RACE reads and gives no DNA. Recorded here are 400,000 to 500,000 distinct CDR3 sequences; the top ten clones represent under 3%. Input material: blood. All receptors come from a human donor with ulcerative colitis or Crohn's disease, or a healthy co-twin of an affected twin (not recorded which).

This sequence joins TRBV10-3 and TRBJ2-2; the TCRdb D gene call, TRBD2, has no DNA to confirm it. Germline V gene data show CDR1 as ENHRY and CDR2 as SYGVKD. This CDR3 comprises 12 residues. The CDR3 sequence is CAGGRMTGELFF.

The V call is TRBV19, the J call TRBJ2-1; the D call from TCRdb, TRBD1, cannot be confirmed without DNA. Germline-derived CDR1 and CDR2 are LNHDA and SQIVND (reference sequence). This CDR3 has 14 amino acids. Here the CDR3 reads CASSIQGGNNEQFF. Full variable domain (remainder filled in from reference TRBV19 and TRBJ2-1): DGGITQSPKYLFRKEGQNVTLSCEQNLNHDAMYWYRQDPGQGLRLIYYSQIVNDFQKGDIAEGYSVSREKKESFPLTVTSAQKNPTAFYLCASSIQGGNNEQFFGPGTRLTVL.

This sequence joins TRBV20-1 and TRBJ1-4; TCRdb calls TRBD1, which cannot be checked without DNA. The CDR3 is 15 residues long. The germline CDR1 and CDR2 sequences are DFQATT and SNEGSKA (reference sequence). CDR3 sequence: CSASPGQTTNEKLFF.

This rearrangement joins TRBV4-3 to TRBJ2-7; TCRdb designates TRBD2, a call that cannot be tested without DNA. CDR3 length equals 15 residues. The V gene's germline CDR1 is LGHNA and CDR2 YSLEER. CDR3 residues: CASSQVAGLVSEQYF.

This CDR3 reads CASSVRRDQETQYF. The chain uses TRBV7-2 and TRBJ2-5. CDR3 length: 14 amino acids. Germline CDR1 is SGHTA and CDR2 is FQGNSA.